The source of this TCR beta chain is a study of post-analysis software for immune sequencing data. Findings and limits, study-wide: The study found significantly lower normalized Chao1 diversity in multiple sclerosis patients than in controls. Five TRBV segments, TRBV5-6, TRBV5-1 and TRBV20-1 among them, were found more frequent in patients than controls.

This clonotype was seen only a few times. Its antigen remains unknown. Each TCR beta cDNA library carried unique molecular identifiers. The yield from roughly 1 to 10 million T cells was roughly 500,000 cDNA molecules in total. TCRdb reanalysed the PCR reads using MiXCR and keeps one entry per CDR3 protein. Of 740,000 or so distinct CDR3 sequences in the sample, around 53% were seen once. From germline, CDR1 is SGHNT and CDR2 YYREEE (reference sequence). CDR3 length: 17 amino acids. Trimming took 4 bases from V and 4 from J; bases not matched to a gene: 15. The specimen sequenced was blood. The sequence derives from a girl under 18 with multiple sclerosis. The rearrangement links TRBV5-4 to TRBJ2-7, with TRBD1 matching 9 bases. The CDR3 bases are TGTGCCAGCAGCCTATCCGGGACAGGGATACCGGGTTACGAGCAGTACTTC. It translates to CASSLSGTGIPGYEQYF.